This T cell receptor (beta chain) was found in a study of T cell repertoires in cytomegalovirus infection. Background on the study: Researchers turned to recently identified HLA-C-restricted CMV epitopes as well as well-studied HLA-B-restricted ones. Public TCR beta signatures provided an indication of both CMV infection and a matching HLA type. General study points: The cumulative frequency of public TCR beta families distinguished individuals who carried CMV together with the relevant HLA. HLA-C-restricted CMV clonotypes gave the most frequent clonotype in two of eight donors.

TCRdb called the reads again in MiXCR, with one record for every CDR3 protein. Among some 700,000 distinct CDR3 sequences listed, around 30% were seen once. The V gene lost 4 bases and the J gene lost 0 bases, with 15 bases spanning the gap. The CDR3 extends over 16 amino acids. Turning to this clonotype: Its antigen is undetermined.

The chain links TRBV12-3 or TRBV12-4 to TRBJ2-5, with unresolved D. The clonotype comes from a human donor in good health (CMV status not recorded). Some clones in this sample may be carry-over from other donors' samples. The sequences come from cultured PBMCs, collected from culture after CMV antigen stimulation. CDR3 bases: TGTGCCAGCAGTTCAAGGACCGACACTTACCAAGAGACCCAGTACTTC. Its protein product is CASSSRTDTYQETQYF.